The present T cell receptor (beta chain) was sequenced within a study of CD8+CD57+ T cells in acquired aplastic anemia. The V end was cut by 5 bases, the J end by 7 bases, with 9 bases between. CDR1 and CDR2 (germline): SEHNR, FQNEAQ (reference sequence). The CDR3 extends over 13 amino acids. The study profiled TCR beta VDJ and CDR3 using genomic DNA as template. Using its own MiXCR run on the reads, TCRdb lists one record per CDR3 protein. The data show under 200,000 distinct CDR3 sequences, about 60% seen once. This TCR was sampled from a human donor in good health. The sample taken for sequencing was sorted CD4+, CD8+, or CD8+CD57+ T cells (not recorded which) from PBMCs. The V and J genes are TRBV7-9 and TRBJ1-6; TRBD1 might be the D (5 bases). The CDR3 loop is CASSPRQNSPLHF. The CDR3 DNA follows: TGTGCCAGCAGCCCGCGACAGAATTCACCCCTCCACTTT. The full variable domain, rest sourced from reference TRBV7-9 and TRBJ1-6, is DTGVSQNPRHKITKRGQNVTFRCDPISEHNRLYWYRQTLGQGPEFLTYFQNEAQLEKSRLLSDRFSAERPKGSFSTLEIQRTEQGDSAMYLCASSPRQNSPLHFGNGTRLTVT.